This TCR beta chain was profiled in a study of blood T cell repertoires in COVID-19. Across the whole study: Nucleic acid was either cDNA or gDNA, and it came from T cells, B-cell-depleted T cells, or PBMCs.

This clone was observed a handful of times. Germline assignment: CDR1 SNHLY and CDR2 FYNNEI. With 6 bases removed from V and 9 bases from J, the gap between germline ends came to 15 bases. The CDR3 has 14 amino acids. Sequencing used immunoSEQ multiplex PCR; TCRdb keeps in-frame clones, though not all of them. Of 250,000 to 350,000 clones in the sample, around 92% are singletons; the top ten hold less than 3%. Input material: PBMCs or T cells enriched from blood (not recorded which). This TCR came from a woman between 50 and 59 years old who had been exposed to COVID-19. The chain is built from TRBV2 and TRBJ1-6, with a weak D call TRBD1 (6 bases). CDR3 sequence (DNA): TGTGCCAGCAGGGATCAGGGGTACGCTTCACCCCTCCACTTT. Residues: CASRDQGYASPLHF.